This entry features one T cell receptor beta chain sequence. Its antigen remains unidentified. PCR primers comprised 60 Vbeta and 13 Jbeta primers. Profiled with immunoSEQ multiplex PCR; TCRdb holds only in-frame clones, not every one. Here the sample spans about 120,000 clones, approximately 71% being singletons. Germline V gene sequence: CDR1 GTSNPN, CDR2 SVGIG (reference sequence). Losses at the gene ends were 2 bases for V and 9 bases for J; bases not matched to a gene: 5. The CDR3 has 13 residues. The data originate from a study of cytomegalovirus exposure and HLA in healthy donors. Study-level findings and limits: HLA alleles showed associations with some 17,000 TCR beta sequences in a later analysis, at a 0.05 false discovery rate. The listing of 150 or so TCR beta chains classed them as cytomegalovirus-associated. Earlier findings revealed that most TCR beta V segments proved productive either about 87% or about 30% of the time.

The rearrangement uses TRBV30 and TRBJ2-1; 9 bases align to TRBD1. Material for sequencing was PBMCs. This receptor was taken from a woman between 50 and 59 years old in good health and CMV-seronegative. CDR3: CAWSIGTGSEQFF. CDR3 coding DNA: TGTGCCTGGAGTATTGGGACAGGGAGTGAGCAGTTCTTC.